These 6 T cell receptor beta chains were all obtained from the same sample, sequenced in a study of breast tumors, draining lymph nodes, adjacent tissues. TCRdb called the multiplex PCR reads again in MiXCR, with one record for every CDR3 protein. The sample shows 15,000 to 20,000 distinct CDR3 sequences, roughly 60% of them seen only once. Sequenced: tumor-adjacent breast tissue. The receptor set was obtained from a female donor with breast cancer. Some clones in this sample may be carry-over from other donors' samples.

The CDR3 DNA reads as TGTGCCAGCAGCTTGGACAGGGGTTCACCCCTCCACTTT. This sequence encodes CASSLDRGSPLHF. The V call is TRBV7-3, the J call TRBJ1-6, with TRBD1 matching over 9 bases. V lost 3 bases and J lost 9; bases outside the gene matches: 0. CDR3 length equals 13 residues. The germline V gene has CDR1 SGHTA and CDR2 FQGTGA. The full variable domain, completed using reference TRBV7-3 and TRBJ1-6, is GAGVSQTPSNKVTEKGKYVELRCDPISGHTALYWYRQSLGQGPEFLIYFQGTGAADDSGLPNDRFFAVRPEGSVSTLKIQRTERGDSAVYLCASSLDRGSPLHFGNGTRLTVT.

The sample holds a few counts of this clonotype. The V gene is TRBV20-1, the J gene TRBJ1-2; possible D gene TRBD1, 5 bases. Looked up from germline, CDR1 is DFQATT and CDR2 is SNEGSKA (reference sequence). V was pared by 0 bases and J by 6 bases, with 8 bases between. The CDR3 contains 12 residues. This CDR3 is CSARDWGDGYTF. As DNA, the CDR3 is TGCAGTGCTAGAGATTGGGGGGATGGCTACACCTTC.

This clonotype was detected a few times. The chain joins TRBV10-2 to TRBJ1-1; the D gene is possibly TRBD1 (5 bases). Germline values: CDR1 WSHSY, CDR2 SAAADI. V was pared by 3 bases and J by 11 bases, with 10 bases between. The CDR3 sequence is 11 residues long. This CDR3 reads CASSEVGVAFF. As DNA, the CDR3 is TGCGCCAGCAGTGAAGTAGGGGTCGCTTTCTTT.

This clonotype is categorized as medium-sized. The gene calls are TRBV4-3 and TRBJ1-6, with D perhaps TRBD1 (5 bases). Germline CDR1 reads LGHNA; CDR2 reads YSLEER. The CDR3 totals 16 residues. Deletions cut 0 bases from V and 5 bases from J, with 11 bases between. Written as DNA, the CDR3 is TGCGCCAGCAGCCAAGAGCCTCGGGGGAATAATTCACCCCTCCACTTT. Translation gives CASSQEPRGNNSPLHF.

By sample share, this clonotype is medium-sized. This chain joins TRBV7-8 and TRBJ2-2; D not resolved. CDR3 length equals 15 residues. Per germline, CDR1 SGHVS and CDR2 FQNEAQ. With 6 bases removed from V and 0 bases from J, the gap between germline ends came to 11 bases. In DNA, the CDR3 is TGTGCCAGCAGGGCGAGTCCCTCGAACACCGGGGAGCTGTTTTTT. Translating gives CASRASPSNTGELFF.

With regard to this clonotype: Compared with germline, one end of the junction differs, possibly owing to a read error. The chain employs TRBV20-1 and TRBJ1-2, with a tentative D call TRBD1 (6 bases). Germline CDR1 is DFQATT and CDR2 is SNEGSKA (reference sequence). The CDR3 has 11 residues. The CDR3 DNA is TGCAGTGCTAGGCACAGGGCGAACTACGCCTTC. Amino acid sequence: CSARHRANYAF.